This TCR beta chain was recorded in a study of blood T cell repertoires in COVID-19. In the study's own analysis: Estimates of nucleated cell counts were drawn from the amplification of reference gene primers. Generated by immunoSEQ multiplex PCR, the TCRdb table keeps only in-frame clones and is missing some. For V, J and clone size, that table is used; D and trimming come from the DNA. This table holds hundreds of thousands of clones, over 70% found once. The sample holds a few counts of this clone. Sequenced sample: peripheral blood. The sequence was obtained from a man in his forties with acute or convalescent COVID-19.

CDR3 in DNA: TGCGCCAGCAGCTTGGCGGAGACCCAGTACTTC. Amino acids: CASSLAETQYF. The J gene is TRBJ2-5, the V gene TRBV5-1; no firm D call. CDR3 size: 11 residues. V lost 0 bases and J lost 5, with 2 bases in between. Germline values: CDR1 SGHRS, CDR2 YFSETQ.